This T cell receptor (beta chain) was found in a study of cytomegalovirus exposure and HLA in healthy donors. V was cut by 4 bases and J by 0 bases, with 15 bases left in between. The length of the CDR3 is 16 residues. Germline V gene data show CDR1 as WNHNN and CDR2 as SYGVQD (reference sequence). A multiplex PCR was run with 60 Vbeta primers and 13 Jbeta primers. TCRdb keeps only in-frame clones here, not all; method: immunoSEQ multiplex PCR. This table lists approximately 110,000 clones. The TCR originated in a man aged 50 to 59 in good health and CMV-seronegative. J is TRBJ1-1 and V is TRBV10-1; D possibly corresponds to TRBD1 (6 bases). Input material: PBMCs. CDR3 DNA: TGCGCCAGCAGTGTATGCAGGGGACATATGAACACTGAAGCTTTCTTT. It codes for CASSVCRGHMNTEAFF.